A single sample gave rise to the 13 T cell receptor beta chains below, sequenced in a study of breast tumors, draining lymph nodes, adjacent tissues. Axillary draining lymph nodes of breast cancer patients supplied the node samples. TCRdb re-called the multiplex PCR reads with MiXCR, one entry per CDR3 protein. The table lists approximately 300,000 distinct CDR3 sequences, under 35% of them singletons. Sequenced material: axillary lymph node tissue. These receptors were collected from a female donor with breast cancer. Some clones in this sample may be carry-over from other donors' samples.

The table lists this clonotype with a count of one. The chain employs TRBV12-3 or TRBV12-4 and TRBJ2-3, with TRBD2 matching over 9 bases. The CDR3 runs 16 residues. Germline trimming cut 4 bases from V and 5 bases from J; bases unmatched to any gene: 10. CDR3 in DNA: TGTGCCAGCAGTTCCGGGCGGGAGGGGGCCAAAGATACGCAGTATTTT. This sequence encodes CASSSGREGAKDTQYF.

This clonotype was observed at least ten times. The CDR3 nucleotides read TGTGCCAGCAGTGACTCCGGGACAGGGAGTGAGCAGTACTTC. The encoded protein is CASSDSGTGSEQYF. The chain links TRBV12-3 or TRBV12-4 to TRBJ2-7; TRBD1 matches 9 bases. With V trimmed by 5 bases and J by 7 bases, 9 bases remained unmatched. The CDR3 totals 14 residues.

The count of this clonotype is one. This clone may be a read error of a much larger clone one base away. This rearrangement joins TRBV24-1 to TRBJ2-1; 7 bases line up with TRBD1. V was clipped by 6 bases and J by 14 bases; unmatched bases: 9. Germline values: CDR1 KGHDR, CDR2 SFDVKD. This CDR3 is 12 amino acids long. The CDR3 DNA follows: TGTGCCACCAGTACAACGACAGGGTTGAAGTTCTTC. Translated, it gives CATSTTTGLKFF.

Many counts were recorded for this clonotype. V gene TRBV12-3 or TRBV12-4 combines with J gene TRBJ2-7; either TRBD1 or TRBD2 may fit D (6 bases each). The V end was cut by 4 bases, the J end by 2 bases, with 18 bases between. The CDR3 consists of 16 residues. Here the CDR3 reads CASSSGGGGRTYEQYF. The CDR3 DNA reads as TGTGCCAGCAGTTCCGGAGGAGGGGGGCGAACCTACGAGCAGTACTTC.

At least ten counts were recorded for this clonotype. This rearrangement joins TRBV7-2 to TRBJ2-2, with TRBD1 identical over 7 bases. The trim removed 4 bases at V and 7 bases at J, leaving 9 bases unmatched. CDR1 and CDR2 from the germline V gene are SGHTA and FQGNSA. CDR3 length: 15 residues. The CDR3 region is CASSSDGTADGELFF. CDR3 coding DNA: TGTGCCAGCAGCTCAGACGGGACAGCGGACGGGGAGCTGTTTTTT. Full variable domain (remainder filled in from reference TRBV7-2 and TRBJ2-2): GAGVSQSPSNKVTEKGKDVELRCDPISGHTALYWYRQSLGQGLEFLIYFQGNSAPDKSGLPSDRFSAERTGGSVSTLTIQRTQQEDSAVYLCASSSDGTADGELFFGEGSRLTVL.

The chain combines TRBV29-1 with TRBJ1-2; 9 nucleotides align to TRBD1. The CDR3 extends over 13 amino acids. J gave up 4 bases and V 8 bases, and 8 bases lay outside the gene matches. Germline V gene lookup returns CDR1 SQVTM and CDR2 ANQGSEA. Here the CDR3 reads CSLGDREVYGYTF. CDR3 DNA: TGCAGCTTGGGGGACAGGGAAGTCTATGGCTACACCTTC. Combining the CDR3 with reference TRBV29-1 and TRBJ1-2 gives the whole variable domain SAVISQKPSRDICQRGTSLTIQCQVDSQVTMMFWYRQQPGQSLTLIATANQGSEATYESGFVIDKFPISRPNLTFSTLTVSNMSPEDSSIYLCSLGDREVYGYTFGSGTRLTVV.

This clonotype was seen repeatedly, ten times or more. The chain recombines TRBV27 with TRBJ2-7, with D perhaps TRBD2 (5 bases). There are 10 residues in the CDR3. With 11 bases removed from V and 6 bases from J, the gap between germline ends came to 11 bases. Germline V lookup: CDR1 MNHEY, CDR2 SMNVEV (reference sequence). In nucleotides, the CDR3 is TGTGCCGCCTGGCGGGCCGAGCAGTACTTC. Amino acid sequence: CAAWRAEQYF.

This sequence joins TRBV11-2 and TRBJ1-1; TRBD1 is a possible D gene (5 bases). V was shortened by 0 bases and J by 7 bases, with 15 bases between the two germline ends. The V gene's germline CDR1 is SGHAT and CDR2 FQNNGV. CDR3 size: 15 residues. Here the CDR3 DNA reads TGTGCCAGCAGCTTAGATTCGAAGGGCGGGGGTGAAGCTTTCTTT. This sequence encodes CASSLDSKGGGEAFF.

This sequence joins TRBV7-6 and TRBJ2-3; 9 nucleotides match TRBD2. The V gene end was trimmed by 0 bases and the J gene end by 5 bases; junction bases not matched to a gene: 9. The CDR3 covers 17 residues. The germline CDR1 and CDR2 sequences are SGHVS and FNYEAQ. The CDR3 protein is CASSLAQRGAQLDTQYF. The CDR3 DNA sequence: TGTGCCAGCAGCTTAGCCCAGCGGGGGGCGCAGTTAGATACGCAGTATTTT. Full variable domain (rest looked up from reference TRBV7-6 and TRBJ2-3): GAGVSQSPRYKVTKRGQDVALRCDPISGHVSLYWYRQALGQGPEFLTYFNYEAQQDKSGLPNDRFSAERPEGSISTLTIQRTEQRDSAMYRCASSLAQRGAQLDTQYFGPGTRLTVL.

In its sample, this clonotype was seen many times. The CDR3 reads CASSHQSGPHSSYEQYF. The CDR3 nucleotides read TGTGCCAGCAGCCATCAATCCGGACCGCACTCCTCCTACGAGCAGTACTTC. The chain carries TRBV7-2 and TRBJ2-7; D not certain. The V gene lost 5 bases and the J gene lost 0 bases, with 20 bases spanning the gap. The CDR3 length is 17 residues. Per germline, CDR1 SGHTA and CDR2 FQGNSA. Filled out from reference TRBV7-2 and TRBJ2-7, the complete variable domain reads GAGVSQSPSNKVTEKGKDVELRCDPISGHTALYWYRQSLGQGLEFLIYFQGNSAPDKSGLPSDRFSAERTGGSVSTLTIQRTQQEDSAVYLCASSHQSGPHSSYEQYFGPGTRLTVT.

Concerning this clonotype itself: The CDR3 does not close with the conserved phenylalanine or tryptophan, likely indicating a read error. It is unclear where the CDR3 begins or ends on the DNA, so no DNA is shown, and the CDR3 is as TCRdb lists it. The chain uses TRBV25-1 and TRBJ2-2; the D segment call TRBD1 is taken from the table without a DNA check. Germline V gene data show CDR1 as MGHDK and CDR2 as SYGVNS. The CDR3 region is 16 residues in length, termini included. This CDR3 reads CASSESSGGHRGAVFL.

To note about this clonotype: This clone may be a read error of a much larger clone one base away. This chain joins TRBV30 and TRBJ1-5, with D unresolved. The CDR3 has 13 amino acids. Germline assignment: CDR1 GTSNPN and CDR2 SVGIG (reference sequence). Trimming took off 1 base at V and 6 bases at J, with 10 bases between the two ends. CDR3 sequence: CAWSGGNGQPQHF. DNA for the CDR3: TGTGCCTGGAGTGGGGGAAACGGTCAGCCCCAGCATTTT.

This clonotype occurred many times. This chain uses TRBV24-1 with TRBJ2-3; 7 nucleotides agree with TRBD1. The CDR3 sequence is 13 residues long. Germline assignment: CDR1 KGHDR and CDR2 SFDVKD. The ends lost 7 bases at V and 2 bases at J; junction bases unmatched: 2. CDR3 sequence: CATRGQYTDTQYF. In nucleotides, the CDR3 is TGTGCCACCAGGGGACAGTACACAGATACGCAGTATTTT.